The 31 T cell receptor beta chains presented below share a single source sample, sequenced in a study of monozygotic twins with inflammatory bowel disease. Reprocessing the 5' RACE reads, TCRdb reports a single entry for every CDR3 protein and omits DNA. The table counts 190,000 or so distinct CDR3 sequences; around 1.5% lies in the top ten. Sequenced material: blood. These receptors all come from a human donor with ulcerative colitis or Crohn's disease, or a healthy co-twin of an affected twin (not recorded which).

The J gene is TRBJ2-2, the V gene TRBV5-6; TCRdb names TRBD1, which stays unverified in the absence of DNA. The CDR3 consists of 12 residues. Germline V gene sequence: CDR1 SGHDT, CDR2 YYEEEE. This CDR3 is CASRTGFGELFF.

This rearrangement joins TRBV5-6 to TRBJ1-1. This CDR3 has 13 residues. Germline V gene data show CDR1 as SGHDT and CDR2 as YYEEEE. This CDR3 is CASSLGLSRQAFF.

The V gene is TRBV3-1, the J gene TRBJ2-2; as DNA is missing, the TRBD2 call by TCRdb cannot be tested. Looked up from germline, CDR1 is LGHDT and CDR2 is YNNKEL (reference sequence). This CDR3 contains 15 residues. This CDR3 reads CASSRWDLDAGELFF.

The CDR3 is CASSPTSGSYEQYF. The chain recombines TRBV12-3 or TRBV12-4 with TRBJ2-7; without DNA, the TCRdb call of TRBD2 cannot be checked. This CDR3 region has 14 residues.

The rearrangement joins TRBV5-8 to TRBJ2-5; with no DNA, the TCRdb D assignment of TRBD1 cannot be verified. The CDR3 contains 12 residues. The germline CDR1 and CDR2 sequences are SGHTS and YDEGEE. Here the CDR3 reads CASSTQEETQYF. The whole variable domain, remainder taken from reference TRBV5-8 and TRBJ2-5, is EAGVTQSPTHLIKTRGQQATLRCSPISGHTSVYWYQQALGLGLQFLLWYDEGEERNRGNFPPRFSGRQFPNYSSELNVNALELEDSALYLCASSTQEETQYFGPGTRLLVL.

The genes are TRBV20-1 and TRBJ1-2; the D gene TCRdb calls, TRBD1, cannot be checked with no DNA. The CDR3 has 17 amino acids. The germline V gene encodes CDR1 DFQATT and CDR2 SNEGSKA (reference sequence). CDR3: CSARVRFPRTGEYGYTF.

The chain joins TRBV10-3 to TRBJ1-5; TCRdb returns TRBD1, unconfirmable since there is no DNA. CDR3 length equals 14 residues. Germline loops: CDR1 ENHRY, CDR2 SYGVKD. This chain's CDR3 is CATSGQGGNQPQHF.

The chain carries TRBV11-2 and TRBJ1-5; with no DNA, the TCRdb D assignment of TRBD1 cannot be verified. This CDR3 has 16 residues. The germline V gene encodes CDR1 SGHAT and CDR2 FQNNGV. The CDR3 protein is CASSTPGPLSNQPQHF.

The genes are TRBV12-3 or TRBV12-4 and TRBJ2-2. This CDR3 is built from 14 residues. This CDR3 is CASSLLGRTGELFF.

The chain links TRBV2 to TRBJ1-1; TCRdb's assignment of TRBD1 cannot be checked, as there is no DNA. This CDR3 contains 15 residues. In germline, CDR1 is SNHLY, CDR2 FYNNEI. CDR3 region: CASSQTDRANTEAFF.

The V gene is TRBV6-1, the J gene TRBJ2-1; the D call of TRBD1 rests on TCRdb alone, since no DNA is present to check it. This CDR3 is built from 14 residues. CDR1 and CDR2 from the germline V gene are MNHNS and SASEGT. This chain's CDR3 is CASSPGPPFNEQFF.

The chain links TRBV11-2 to TRBJ2-4; absent DNA, TCRdb's TRBD1 call cannot be checked. The CDR3 runs 18 residues. Looked up from germline, CDR1 is SGHAT and CDR2 is FQNNGV. CDR3 in amino acids: CASSPLSIGAGNKNIQYF. Complete variable domain (other parts from reference TRBV11-2 and TRBJ2-4): EAGVAQSPRYKIIEKRQSVAFWCNPISGHATLYWYQQILGQGPKLLIQFQNNGVVDDSQLPKDRFSAERLKGVDSTLKIQPAKLEDSAVYLCASSPLSIGAGNKNIQYFGAGTRLSVL.

The V call is TRBV2, the J call TRBJ1-4; TCRdb proposes TRBD1, but this gene call is untestable without DNA. The CDR3 has 14 amino acids. The germline V gene encodes CDR1 SNHLY and CDR2 FYNNEI. CDR3 residues: CASLGTDQNEKLFF.

The V gene is TRBV5-1, the J gene TRBJ2-1; TCRdb designates TRBD1, a call that cannot be tested without DNA. This CDR3 has 12 amino acids. Looked up from germline, CDR1 is SGHRS and CDR2 is YFSETQ. The CDR3 region is CASSFGDRDVFF.

J is TRBJ2-7 and V is TRBV9; TCRdb selects TRBD1, and the lack of DNA leaves this call unchecked. Germline V lookup: CDR1 SGDLS, CDR2 YYNGEE. The CDR3 contains 14 residues. The CDR3 loop is CASSPGRRLGEQYF.

The rearrangement uses TRBV20-1 and TRBJ2-1; TCRdb returns TRBD2, unconfirmable since there is no DNA. Germline V gene lookup returns CDR1 DFQATT and CDR2 SNEGSKA (reference sequence). The CDR3 is made up of 12 amino acids. The CDR3 sequence: CSSSGAYNEQFF.

J is TRBJ1-1 and V is TRBV5-1. This CDR3 has 14 amino acids. The germline CDR1 and CDR2 sequences are SGHRS and YFSETQ. The CDR3: CASSLNPVNTEAFF.

This chain joins TRBV7-2 and TRBJ2-2; TCRdb's D call, TRBD1, is unchecked because there is no DNA. CDR1 and CDR2 (germline): SGHTA, FQGNSA. CDR3 size: 15 residues. This chain's CDR3 is CASSLTGGNTGELFF.

The rearrangement joins TRBV29-1 to TRBJ2-2; TCRdb designates TRBD1, a call that cannot be tested without DNA. This CDR3 is 13 amino acids long. Looked up from germline, CDR1 is SQVTM and CDR2 is ANQGSEA. The CDR3 protein is CSVGPPGTGELFF.

The chain couples TRBV4-1 to TRBJ2-2; no DNA is available, so the TRBD2 call from TCRdb remains unchecked. Per germline, CDR1 MGHRA and CDR2 YSYEKL. The CDR3 extends over 18 amino acids. The CDR3 here is CASSQPFTSGGNTGELFF.

The chain uses TRBV5-1 and TRBJ1-3; checking the TCRdb D call of TRBD1 is not possible without DNA. The CDR3 runs to 15 residues. Germline lookup yields CDR1 SGHRS and CDR2 YFSETQ. The CDR3 sequence is CASKGQARSGNTIYF.

The chain uses TRBV6-2 or TRBV6-3 and TRBJ2-5; TCRdb picks TRBD2, but there is no DNA to check that call. Looked up from germline, CDR1 is MNHEY and CDR2 is SVGEGT. The CDR3 is 17 amino acids. The CDR3 spells CASSYSRDSAVQETQYF.

The chain carries TRBV5-4 and TRBJ2-5. The CDR3 loop spans 16 amino acids. Germline V gene data show CDR1 as SGHNT and CDR2 as YYREEE (reference sequence). The CDR3 region is CASSLAPNTNGETQYF.

This chain connects TRBV7-8 to TRBJ2-5; TCRdb's D gene call, TRBD1, goes unchecked for lack of DNA. The CDR3 extends over 15 amino acids. The germline V gene has CDR1 SGHVS and CDR2 FQNEAQ. The CDR3 is CASRLTRDSKETQYF.

J is TRBJ1-2 and V is TRBV3-1; the D call of TRBD1 rests on TCRdb alone, since no DNA is present to check it. The CDR3 runs 16 residues. Germline-derived CDR1 and CDR2 are LGHDT and YNNKEL (reference sequence). The chain's CDR3 is CASSQVGGDRAYGYTF.

The genes are TRBV5-1 and TRBJ1-1; TCRdb's D gene call, TRBD1, goes unchecked for lack of DNA. Per the germline V gene, CDR1 is SGHRS and CDR2 is YFSETQ. This CDR3 has 16 residues. The CDR3 loop reads CASGLLGQGGNTEAFF.

This chain links TRBV7-6 with TRBJ2-5; lacking DNA, the TRBD1 call made by TCRdb goes unchecked. There are 15 residues in the CDR3. Per germline, CDR1 SGHVS and CDR2 FNYEAQ. CDR3 region: CASSLRQGRRETQYF.

V usage is TRBV12-3 or TRBV12-4 and J usage is TRBJ2-2; as DNA is missing, the TRBD1 call by TCRdb cannot be tested. The CDR3 runs to 18 residues. Here the CDR3 reads CASSQPGGRTSNTGELFF.

The V call is TRBV12-3 or TRBV12-4, the J call TRBJ1-5; no DNA is available, so the TRBD1 call from TCRdb remains unchecked. The length of the CDR3 is 12 residues. CDR3 protein: CASSQGFQPQHF.

V gene TRBV6-5 combines with J gene TRBJ1-6; TCRdb indicates TRBD1, and absent DNA this call remains unverified. Looked up from germline, CDR1 is MNHEY and CDR2 is SVGAGI. The CDR3 runs to 15 residues. The CDR3 loop is CASSYTGPGGSPLHF.

V and J are TRBV5-1 and TRBJ1-1; TCRdb's assignment of TRBD1 cannot be checked, as there is no DNA. The germline V gene encodes CDR1 SGHRS and CDR2 YFSETQ. The CDR3 loop spans 15 amino acids. CDR3 loop: CASSPGVGPGFEAFF. Together with reference TRBV5-1 and TRBJ1-1, the CDR3 gives the full variable domain: KAGVTQTPRYLIKTRGQQVTLSCSPISGHRSVSWYQQTPGQGLQFLFEYFSETQRNKGNFPGRFSGRQFSNSRSEMNVSTLELGDSALYLCASSPGVGPGFEAFFGQGTRLTVV.